The 26 T cell receptor beta chains below come from one sample, sequenced in a study of shared clonotypes between healthy human individuals. Assay: immunoSEQ multiplex PCR; the TCRdb copy retains only in-frame clones and omits some. The data contain a few million clones, 95% of them singletons. Sequencing was performed on naive CD4+ T cells sorted from blood. Subset in this sample: CD45RA+ positively selected. These receptor sequences come from a man aged 18 to 35 in good health.

This rearrangement joins TRBV6-5 to TRBJ1-2; TRBD1 might be the D (5 bases). Trimming took off 0 bases at V and 4 bases at J, with 15 bases between the two ends. This CDR3 contains 16 residues. CDR1 MNHEY and CDR2 SVGAGI come from the germline V gene. CDR3 DNA sequence: TGTGCCAGCAGTTACTCCCTCTCCCGGGACGGCTATGGCTACACCTTC. Protein product: CASSYSLSRDGYGYTF.

V usage is TRBV2 and J usage is TRBJ2-3; TRBD2 is a possible D gene (6 bases). The CDR3 loop spans 11 amino acids. The V end lost 10 bases, the J end lost 8 bases, and 13 bases lay between the germline ends. The V gene's germline CDR1 is SNHLY and CDR2 FYNNEI. CDR3 amino acids: CATSDYPTQYF. CDR3 DNA sequence: TGTGCCACCTCGGACTATCCTACGCAGTATTTT. Combining the CDR3 with reference TRBV2 and TRBJ2-3 gives the whole variable domain EPEVTQTPSHQVTQMGQEVILRCVPISNHLYFYWYRQILGQKVEFLVSFYNNEISEKSEIFDDQFSVERPDGSNFTLKIRSTKLEDSAMYFCATSDYPTQYFGPGTRLTVL.

The genes are TRBV11-2 and TRBJ2-5; 8 bases align to TRBD2. The J segment lost 5 bases and the V segment lost 5 bases, leaving 10 bases of the junction unmatched. Germline assignment: CDR1 SGHAT and CDR2 FQNNGV. CDR3 length equals 15 residues. The CDR3 here is CASSRSSGSQETQYF. The DNA for the CDR3 is TGTGCCAGCAGCCGGAGCAGCGGGAGCCAGGAGACCCAGTACTTC.

This clone has only one observation. Other DNA sequences in this sample translate to the same CDR3. V usage is TRBV4-3 and J usage is TRBJ2-7; TRBD2 is a possible D gene (6 bases). V was trimmed by 0 bases and J by 4 bases, leaving 7 bases between them. Per germline, CDR1 LGHNA and CDR2 YSLEER. The CDR3 has 13 residues. In nucleotides, the CDR3 is TGCGCCAGCAGCCAAGAGGGGGGTTACGAGCAGTACTTC. Its translation is CASSQEGGYEQYF.

Concerning this clone: Additional DNA sequences in this sample encode the identical CDR3. CDR3 in amino acids: CASRVSVNTEAFF. The CDR3 DNA reads TGTGCCAGCAGGGTGTCGGTGAACACTGAAGCTTTCTTT. The rearrangement uses TRBV7-9 and TRBJ1-1; D uncertain. The CDR3 runs to 13 residues. Germline-derived CDR1 and CDR2 are SEHNR and FQNEAQ (reference sequence). V lost 6 bases and J 0 bases, leaving 8 bases between the germline ends.

This clone was observed a single time. This chain connects TRBV30 to TRBJ1-4, with D unclear. CDR3 length: 13 residues. Germline CDR1 reads GTSNPN; CDR2 reads SVGIG (reference sequence). The CDR3 DNA reads TGTGCAATGGTGCGTGCAACTAATGAAAAACTGTTTTTT. This encodes CAMVRATNEKLFF. The variable domain in full, with the rest retrieved from reference TRBV30 and TRBJ1-4, is SQTIHQWPATLVQPVGSPLSLECTVEGTSNPNLYWYRQAAGRGLQLLFYSVGIGQISSEVPQNLSASRPQDRQFILSSKKLLLSDSGFYLCAMVRATNEKLFFGSGTQLSVL.

This clone was observed once. The V gene is TRBV10-3, the J gene TRBJ1-1, with D possibly being TRBD1 (5 bases). The CDR3 is made up of 15 amino acids. V was shortened by 6 bases and J by 3 bases, with 17 bases between the two germline ends. Germline CDR1 reads ENHRY; CDR2 reads SYGVKD. CDR3 nucleotide sequence: TGTGCCATCAGGGAGGGGCCTCAGGGACACACTGAAGCTTTCTTT. Its protein product is CAIREGPQGHTEAFF.

A word on this clone: Other DNA sequences in the sample encode the same CDR3. The DNA of the CDR3 is TGTGCCAGCAGTTACTCCACATTGAACACTGAAGCTTTCTTT. It specifies CASSYSTLNTEAFF. The chain combines TRBV6-6 with TRBJ1-1; no firm D call. CDR1 is MNHNY and CDR2 is SVGAGI in the germline V gene (reference sequence). The CDR3 sequence is 14 residues long. The ends were cut back, 0 bases at V and 0 bases at J, with 5 bases in the middle.

This clone has a single count. The chain employs TRBV7-2 and TRBJ1-2; D perhaps matches TRBD1 (5 bases). V gave up 2 bases and J gave up 9 bases, with 10 bases separating them. Germline values: CDR1 SGHTA, CDR2 FQGNSA. The CDR3 is 12 residues long. CDR3 bases: TGTGCCAGCAGCTTATTGGGGCAGAGCTACACCTTC. This gives the protein CASSLLGQSYTF.

The chain couples TRBV28 to TRBJ1-2; D is ambiguous. The CDR3 contains 12 residues. The germline V and J ends were trimmed by 7 bases and 7 bases, with 13 bases remaining between them. Per the germline V gene, CDR1 is MDHEN and CDR2 is SYDVKM. CDR3 amino acids: CASTELGGGYTF. The CDR3 DNA reads as TGTGCCAGCACCGAACTAGGTGGTGGCTACACCTTC.

J is TRBJ1-5 and V is TRBV4-1, with a possible D match to TRBD1 (5 bases). The germline V gene encodes CDR1 MGHRA and CDR2 YSYEKL. The CDR3 covers 17 residues. V was trimmed by 0 bases and J by 1 base, leaving 13 bases between them. The CDR3 here is CASSQEGPGLSNQPQHF. CDR3 sequence (DNA): TGCGCCAGCAGCCAAGAGGGCCCGGGACTAAGCAATCAGCCCCAGCATTTT.

On this clone itself: Other DNA sequences in this specimen translate into the identical CDR3. The gene calls are TRBV30 and TRBJ1-2; D is ambiguous. Trimming took 1 base from V and 2 from J, leaving 2 bases between them. This CDR3 contains 11 residues. Germline-derived CDR1 and CDR2 are GTSNPN and SVGIG (reference sequence). The DNA for the CDR3 is TGTGCCTGGAGTGAGAACTATGGCTACACCTTC. Translating it yields CAWSENYGYTF.

V and J are TRBV18 and TRBJ2-7, with 7 bases that match TRBD2. The V gene end was trimmed by 3 bases and the J gene end by 6 bases; junction bases not matched to a gene: 8. This CDR3 contains 14 residues. Germline V gene sequence: CDR1 KGHSH, CDR2 LQKENI. CDR3 bases: TGTGCCAGCTCACCCATGGGGGGGACTGGCGAGCAGTACTTC. It is translated as CASSPMGGTGEQYF.

As regards this clone: The sample contains more than one DNA sequence encoding this CDR3. The chain couples TRBV7-9 to TRBJ1-5; D is unresolved. Per germline, CDR1 SEHNR and CDR2 FQNEAQ (reference sequence). Trimming stripped 3 bases from V and 5 bases from J, with 8 bases between. CDR3 length equals 13 residues. DNA of the CDR3: TGTGCCAGCAGCTTGGTGGCAGATCAGCCCCAGCATTTT. This gives the protein CASSLVADQPQHF.

The chain couples TRBV28 to TRBJ2-7; the match to TRBD1 covers 7 bases. The CDR3 loop spans 14 amino acids. The germline gives CDR1 MDHEN, CDR2 SYDVKM. V was pared by 5 bases and J by 5 bases, with 9 bases of the junction left unmatched. The CDR3 DNA sequence: TGTGCCAGCAGTCCAGGATACAGGGGCCACGAGCAGTACTTC. This encodes CASSPGYRGHEQYF.

The chain uses TRBV6-1 and TRBJ2-5; a possible D gene is TRBD2 (6 bases). In germline, CDR1 is MNHNS, CDR2 SASEGT. This CDR3 is built from 15 residues. The V end was cut by 6 bases, the J end by 2 bases, with 16 bases between. Here the CDR3 DNA reads TGTGCCAGCAGGGCCATAGCGGTCAGACAAGAGACCCAGTACTTC. Amino acids: CASRAIAVRQETQYF.

The chain is built from TRBV27 and TRBJ2-1, with 12 nucleotides matching TRBD2. Germline assignment: CDR1 MNHEY and CDR2 SMNVEV (reference sequence). V lost 6 bases, J lost 9 bases, and 6 bases stayed unmatched. This CDR3 spans 14 amino acids. This chain's CDR3 is CASRPPSGGAEQFF. The CDR3 nucleotides read TGTGCCAGCAGACCCCCTAGCGGGGGGGCTGAGCAGTTCTTC.

The J gene is TRBJ2-7, the V gene TRBV5-6, with TRBD2 as a possible D gene (5 bases). This CDR3 comprises 13 residues. CDR1 SGHDT and CDR2 YYEEEE come from the germline V gene. Trimming took 2 bases from V and 6 from J, leaving 12 bases between them. As DNA, the CDR3 is TGTGCCAGCAGCTTTCGGCTAGCAGTCGAGCAGTACTTC. This codes for CASSFRLAVEQYF. Based on the CDR3 plus reference TRBV5-6 and TRBJ2-7, the full variable domain is DAGVTQSPTHLIKTRGQQVTLRCSPKSGHDTVSWYQQALGQGPQFIFQYYEEEERQRGNFPDRFSGHQFPNYSSELNVNALLLGDSALYLCASSFRLAVEQYFGPGTRLTVT.

The genes are TRBV7-9 and TRBJ1-2; unclear D gene. Germline V gives CDR1 SEHNR, CDR2 FQNEAQ (reference sequence). V lost 0 bases to trimming and J lost 1 base, with 6 bases between them. This CDR3 spans 14 amino acids. The CDR3 DNA reads as TGTGCCAGCAGCTTAGCCCTTATTAACTATGGCTACACCTTC. This codes for CASSLALINYGYTF.

This clone occurred once. The chain is built from TRBV6-5 and TRBJ1-5; the match to TRBD1 covers 9 bases. The ends lost 5 bases at V and 4 bases at J; junction bases unmatched: 3. The CDR3 has 14 amino acids. Germline V gene lookup returns CDR1 MNHEY and CDR2 SVGAGI. The CDR3 is CASSAGQGNQPQHF. CDR3 DNA sequence: TGTGCCAGCAGTGCGGGACAGGGAAATCAGCCCCAGCATTTT.

V is TRBV29-1 and J is TRBJ2-1, with 12 nucleotides matching TRBD2. Trimming took 3 bases from V and 6 from J; bases not matched to a gene: 3. The CDR3 is 14 amino acids. Germline V lookup: CDR1 SQVTM, CDR2 ANQGSEA. The chain's CDR3 is CSVEGLAGLNEQFF. The DNA of the CDR3 is TGCAGCGTTGAGGGACTAGCGGGCCTCAATGAGCAGTTCTTC.

V is TRBV19 and J is TRBJ1-4; D perhaps matches TRBD1 (6 bases). Germline lookup yields CDR1 LNHDA and CDR2 SQIVND (reference sequence). The CDR3 runs 16 residues. Trimming removed 4 bases from V and 0 bases from J, with 12 bases in between. CDR3 in amino acids: CASSRQALATNEKLFF. CDR3 nucleotide sequence: TGTGCCAGTAGTAGACAGGCGCTTGCAACTAATGAAAAACTGTTTTTT. Full variable domain (remainder filled in from reference TRBV19 and TRBJ1-4): DGGITQSPKYLFRKEGQNVTLSCEQNLNHDAMYWYRQDPGQGLRLIYYSQIVNDFQKGDIAEGYSVSREKKESFPLTVTSAQKNPTAFYLCASSRQALATNEKLFFGSGTQLSVL.

The chain carries TRBV9 and TRBJ2-7; 11 nucleotides agree with TRBD1. This CDR3 contains 14 residues. The germline V gene encodes CDR1 SGDLS and CDR2 YYNGEE. The V gene end was trimmed by 2 bases and the J gene end by 6 bases; junction bases not matched to a gene: 4. The CDR3 reads CASSVTGTGGEQYF. CDR3 DNA sequence: TGTGCCAGCAGCGTTACCGGGACAGGGGGCGAGCAGTACTTC.

This rearrangement joins TRBV7-3 to TRBJ1-1; 8 nucleotides agree with TRBD1. This CDR3 comprises 15 residues. The germline gives CDR1 SGHTA, CDR2 FQGTGA. V was clipped by 5 bases and J by 1 base; unmatched bases: 6. CDR3 residues: CASSPMDRENTEAFF. Here the CDR3 DNA reads TGTGCCAGCAGCCCAATGGACAGGGAGAACACTGAAGCTTTCTTT.

The rearrangement joins TRBV28 to TRBJ1-2; 11 bases are shared with TRBD1. Per the germline V gene, CDR1 is MDHEN and CDR2 is SYDVKM. J lost 4 bases, V lost 10 bases, and 11 bases had no gene match. The CDR3 is made up of 15 amino acids. The CDR3 is CAILSWTGGSYGYTF. CDR3 in DNA: TGTGCCATCCTCTCTTGGACAGGGGGCTCCTATGGCTACACCTTC.

The V call is TRBV6-1, the J call TRBJ1-3; D is ambiguous. Germline lookup yields CDR1 MNHNS and CDR2 SASEGT. The V end lost 0 bases, the J end lost 0 bases, and 15 bases lay between the germline ends. The CDR3 length is 18 residues. CDR3 region: CASSEALVGRLSGNTIYF. CDR3 nucleotides: TGTGCCAGCAGTGAAGCGTTAGTTGGCCGCCTCTCTGGAAACACCATATATTTT.